This is a list of T cell receptor beta chains from one sample in a study of T cells in Graves' hyperthyroidism and ophthalmopathy. MiXCR, applied by TCRdb to the multiplex PCR reads, yields one record per CDR3 protein. Of about 600,000 distinct CDR3 sequences listed, 14% were seen once; the top ten hold 7% to 9%. Sample: blood. These receptors were taken from a woman younger than 35 with Graves' ophthalmopathy. The CDR3 runs from the conserved cysteine through the conserved F or W. Each record gives: CDR3 protein, CDR3 DNA, clone size, V gene, J gene, D gene. D genes are given only for firm matches. Size is stated for part of the rows, as once, few or many counts, or as a class when the clone is expanded.

CDR3: CASSLTGTGEGYTF
DNA: TGTGCCAGCAGTCTAACCGGGACAGGGGAGGGCTACACCTTC
size: many
V: TRBV12-3/TRBV12-4
J: TRBJ1-2
D: TRBD1

CDR3: CSARGSGTYEQYF
DNA: TGCAGTGCTAGAGGCAGTGGTACCTACGAGCAGTACTTC
size: many
V: TRBV20-1
J: TRBJ2-7
D: NA

CDR3: CASSRRQAHSYNEQFF
DNA: TGTGCCAGCAGTCGTCGACAGGCCCACTCCTACAATGAGCAGTTCTTC
size: many
V: TRBV28
J: TRBJ2-1
D: NA

CDR3: CASSIARAYNEQFF
DNA: TGTGCCAGTAGTATAGCCAGGGCCTACAATGAGCAGTTCTTC
size: NA
V: TRBV19
J: TRBJ2-1
D: NA

CDR3: CASSVKGRHNEQFF
DNA: TGTGCCAGCAGCGTAAAGGGGCGCCACAATGAGCAGTTCTTC
size: few
V: TRBV9
J: TRBJ2-1
D: NA

CDR3: CASSGKGWDRVNEQYF
DNA: TGTGCCAGCAGCGGAAAGGGGTGGGACAGGGTCAACGAGCAGTACTTC
size: many
V: TRBV14
J: TRBJ2-7
D: TRBD1

CDR3: CASGLVLGSIGNEKLFF
DNA: TGTGCTAGTGGTTTGGTACTAGGTTCGATCGGGAATGAAAAACTGTTTTTT
size: few
V: TRBV12-5
J: TRBJ1-4
D: NA

CDR3: CASSERATNTEAFF
DNA: TGTGCCAGCAGTGAGCGGGCTACGAACACTGAAGCTTTCTTT
size: many
V: TRBV6-1
J: TRBJ1-1
D: NA

CDR3: CASSQGPSGLVSSEQYF
DNA: TGCGCCAGCAGCCAAGGACCATCGGGACTAGTTTCCTCCGAGCAGTACTTC
size: few
V: TRBV4-3
J: TRBJ2-7
D: TRBD2

CDR3: CASSLRGVYGYTF
DNA: TGTGCCAGCAGCCTCAGGGGTGTCTATGGCTACACCTTC
size: many
V: TRBV5-5
J: TRBJ1-2
D: NA

CDR3: CASSLAPPAGGLPYNEQFF
DNA: TGTGCCAGCAGCTTAGCCCCGCCTGCGGGAGGCCTTCCCTACAATGAGCAGTTCTTC
size: many
V: TRBV7-2
J: TRBJ2-1
D: TRBD2

CDR3: CASSSSGESTYEQYF
DNA: TGTGCCAGCAGTTCGTCAGGAGAATCAACCTACGAGCAGTACTTC
size: many
V: TRBV28
J: TRBJ2-7
D: NA

CDR3: CASSQVGRGSGNTIYF
DNA: TGTGCCAGCAGCCAAGTGGGCAGGGGCTCTGGAAACACCATATATTTT
size: many
V: TRBV3-1
J: TRBJ1-3
D: NA

CDR3: CASSESGQYNEQFF
DNA: TGTGCCAGCAGTGAATCGGGACAGTACAATGAGCAGTTCTTC
size: NA
V: TRBV6-1
J: TRBJ2-1
D: TRBD1

CDR3: CASSFQGSIYGYTF
DNA: TGTGCCAGCAGTTTTCAGGGGTCCATCTATGGCTACACCTTC
size: many
V: TRBV12-3/TRBV12-4
J: TRBJ1-2
D: NA

CDR3: CASSFRGGNSPLHF
DNA: TGTGCCAGCAGTTTCAGGGGAGGTAATTCACCCCTCCACTTT
size: many
V: TRBV12-3/TRBV12-4
J: TRBJ1-6
D: NA

CDR3: CASSQDGAQTEAFF
DNA: TGCGCCAGCAGCCAAGATGGGGCACAGACTGAAGCTTTCTTT
size: few
V: TRBV4-1
J: TRBJ1-1
D: NA

CDR3: CASSGHMGGPETQYF
DNA: TGTGCCAGCAGCGGGCATATGGGGGGACCAGAGACCCAGTACTTC
size: NA
V: TRBV9
J: TRBJ2-5
D: NA

CDR3: CASSFATGTDTQYF
DNA: TGTGCCAGCAGTTTTGCGACGGGCACAGATACGCAGTATTTT
size: many
V: TRBV28
J: TRBJ2-3
D: NA